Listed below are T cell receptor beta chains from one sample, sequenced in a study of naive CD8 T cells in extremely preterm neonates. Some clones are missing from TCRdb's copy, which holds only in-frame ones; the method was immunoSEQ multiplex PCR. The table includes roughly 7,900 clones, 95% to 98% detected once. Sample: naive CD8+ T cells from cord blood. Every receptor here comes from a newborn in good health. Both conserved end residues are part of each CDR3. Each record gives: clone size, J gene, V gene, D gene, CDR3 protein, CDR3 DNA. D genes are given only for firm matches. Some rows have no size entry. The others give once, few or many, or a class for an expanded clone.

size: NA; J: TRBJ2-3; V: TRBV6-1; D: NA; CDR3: CASSQGRTDTQYF; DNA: TGTGCCAGCAGCCAGGGGCGGACAGATACGCAGTATTTT
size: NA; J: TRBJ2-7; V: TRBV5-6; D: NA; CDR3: CASSLARYEQYF; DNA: TGTGCCAGCAGCTTGGCTAGGTACGAGCAGTACTTC
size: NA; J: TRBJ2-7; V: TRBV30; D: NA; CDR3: CAWDDSTYEQYF; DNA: TGTGCCTGGGACGACAGCACCTACGAGCAGTACTTC
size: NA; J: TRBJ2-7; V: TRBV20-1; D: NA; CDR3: CSATSAYEQYF; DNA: TGCAGTGCTACTAGCGCCTACGAGCAGTACTTC
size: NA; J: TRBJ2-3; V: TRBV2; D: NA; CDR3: CASSEVLSATDTQYF; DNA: TGTGCCAGCAGTGAAGTCTTAAGCGCCACAGATACGCAGTATTTT
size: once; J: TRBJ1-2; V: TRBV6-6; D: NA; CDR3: CAAFQGYGYTF; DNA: TGTGCGGCCTTTCAGGGCTATGGCTACACCTTC
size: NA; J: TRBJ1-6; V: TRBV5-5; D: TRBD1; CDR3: CASSEGQGISPLHF; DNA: TGTGCCAGCAGCGAAGGACAGGGAATTTCACCCCTCCACTTT
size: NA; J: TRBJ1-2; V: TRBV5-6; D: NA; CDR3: CASSLAQGGYTF; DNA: TGTGCCAGCAGCTTGGCCCAGGGTGGCTACACCTTC
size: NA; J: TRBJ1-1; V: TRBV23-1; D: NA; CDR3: CASSQSGGRGGNTEAFF; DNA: TGCGCCAGCAGTCAATCCGGAGGTCGTGGAGGGAACACTGAAGCTTTCTTT
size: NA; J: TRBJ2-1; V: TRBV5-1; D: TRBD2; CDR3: CASSLVTSGRHNEQFF; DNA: TGCGCCAGCAGCTTGGTTACTAGCGGGAGACACAATGAGCAGTTCTTC
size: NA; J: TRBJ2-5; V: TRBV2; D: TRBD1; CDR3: CATLWPGHDRVLRETQYF; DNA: TGTGCCACCTTATGGCCAGGCCACGACAGGGTCTTGCGGGAGACCCAGTACTTC
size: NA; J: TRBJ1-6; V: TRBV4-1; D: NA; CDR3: CASSQGQAYNSPLHF; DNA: TGCGCCAGCAGCCAAGGACAGGCGTATAATTCACCCCTCCACTTT
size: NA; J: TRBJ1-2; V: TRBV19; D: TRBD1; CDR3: CASSMGQGSYGYTF; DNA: TGTGCCAGTAGTATGGGACAGGGTAGCTATGGCTACACCTTC
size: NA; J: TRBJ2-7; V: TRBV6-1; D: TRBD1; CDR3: CASSDLTGTYEQYF; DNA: TGTGCCAGCAGTGACCTGACAGGGACCTACGAGCAGTACTTC
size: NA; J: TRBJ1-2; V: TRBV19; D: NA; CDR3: CASRWAGGAASNYGYTF; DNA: TGTGCCAGTAGATGGGCCGGGGGGGCAGCGTCCAACTATGGCTACACCTTC
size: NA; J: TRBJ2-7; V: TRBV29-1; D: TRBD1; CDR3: CSVEGDRDHEQYF; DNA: TGCAGCGTTGAAGGGGACAGGGACCACGAGCAGTACTTC
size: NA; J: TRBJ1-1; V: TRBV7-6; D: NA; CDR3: CASSLTPSGSNTEAFF; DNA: TGTGCCAGCAGCTTAACCCCCAGCGGGTCGAACACTGAAGCTTTCTTT
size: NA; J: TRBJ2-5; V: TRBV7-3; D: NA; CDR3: CASSQGGLAQAQYF; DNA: TGTGCCAGCAGCCAAGGCGGCCTAGCGCAGGCCCAGTACTTC
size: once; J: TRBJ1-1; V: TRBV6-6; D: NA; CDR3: CASSHQLNTEAFF; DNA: TGTGCCAGCAGCCATCAGTTGAACACTGAAGCTTTCTTT
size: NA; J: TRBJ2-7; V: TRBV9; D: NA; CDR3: CASNAVSYEQYF; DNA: TGTGCCAGCAATGCAGTCTCCTACGAGCAGTACTTC
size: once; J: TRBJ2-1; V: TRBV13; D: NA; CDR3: CASSLARDFNEQFF; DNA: TGTGCCAGCAGCTTAGCCCGTGACTTCAATGAGCAGTTCTTC
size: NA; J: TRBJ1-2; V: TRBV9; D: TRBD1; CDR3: CASSVGGQNYGYTF; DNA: TGTGCCAGCAGCGTAGGGGGACAGAACTATGGCTACACCTTC
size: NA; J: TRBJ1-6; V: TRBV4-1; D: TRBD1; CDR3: CASSQDAPGGWDSPLHF; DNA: TGCGCCAGCAGCCAAGATGCCCCAGGGGGTTGGGATTCACCCCTCCACTTT
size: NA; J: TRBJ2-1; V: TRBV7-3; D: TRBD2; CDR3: CASSLGGGNEQFF; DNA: TGTGCCAGCAGCTTAGGGGGGGGCAATGAGCAGTTCTTC
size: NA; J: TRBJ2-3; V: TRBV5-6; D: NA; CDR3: CASSSGSDTQYF; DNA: TGTGCCAGCAGCTCAGGATCAGATACGCAGTATTTT
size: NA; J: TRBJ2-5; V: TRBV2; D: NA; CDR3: CASSESRGETQYF; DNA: TGTGCCAGCAGTGAATCCAGGGGCGAGACCCAGTACTTC